This T cell receptor (beta chain) was documented in a study of T cell repertoires in cytomegalovirus infection. Study-level points and caveats: Ex vivo, HLA-C-restricted CMV-specific TCR beta clonotypes prevailed over the rest of the response.

In TCRdb, the reads were re-called with MiXCR into one record per CDR3 protein. Altogether roughly 230,000 distinct CDR3 sequences are present, roughly 22% being singletons, with the ten largest covering about 18%. This clonotype was observed at least ten times. What it binds is unknown. This TCR came from a human donor in good health (CMV status not recorded). Some clones in this sample may be carry-over from other donors' samples. The sample taken for sequencing was CD8+ T cells from PBMCs.

The CDR3: CASSIGEAGSNQPQHF. The CDR3 coding sequence is TGTGCCAGTAGTATAGGTGAAGCGGGAAGCAATCAGCCCCAGCATTTT. The chain employs TRBV19 and TRBJ1-5; no firm D call. The CDR3 contains 16 residues. V was cut by 1 base and J by 1 base, with 11 bases left in between. From germline, CDR1 is LNHDA and CDR2 SQIVND (reference sequence).